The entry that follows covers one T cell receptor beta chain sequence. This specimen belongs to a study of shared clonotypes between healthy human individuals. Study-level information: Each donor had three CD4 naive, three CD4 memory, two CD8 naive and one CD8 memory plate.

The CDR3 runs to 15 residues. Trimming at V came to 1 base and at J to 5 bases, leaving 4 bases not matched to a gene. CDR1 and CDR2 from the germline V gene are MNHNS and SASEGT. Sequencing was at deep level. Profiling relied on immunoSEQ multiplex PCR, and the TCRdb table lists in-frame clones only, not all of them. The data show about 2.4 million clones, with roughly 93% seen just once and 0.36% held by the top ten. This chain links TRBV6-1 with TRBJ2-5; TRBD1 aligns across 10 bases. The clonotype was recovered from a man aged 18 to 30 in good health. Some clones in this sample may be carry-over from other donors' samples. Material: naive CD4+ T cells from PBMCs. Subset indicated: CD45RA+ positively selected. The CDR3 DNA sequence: TGTGCCAGCAGTGAAGGGGGACAGGGGTTGGAGACCCAGTACTTC. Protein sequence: CASSEGGQGLETQYF.